Following are 22 T cell receptor beta chains from one sample sequenced in a study of CD8+CD57+ T cells in acquired aplastic anemia. Patients included in sequencing had previously demonstrated CD8+CD57+ cell expansion by flow cytometry. Template material for TCR beta VDJ and CDR3 profiling consisted of genomic DNA. TCRdb processed the reads anew with MiXCR; each CDR3 protein has one entry. The profile covers approximately 470,000 distinct CDR3 sequences, with around 30% appearing a single time and roughly 0.8% taken by the ten largest. Sequenced material: sorted CD4+, CD8+, or CD8+CD57+ T cells (not recorded which) from PBMCs. The origin of the receptors is a human donor with aplastic anemia.

This rearrangement joins TRBV11-2 to TRBJ2-7; 8 positions match TRBD2. The CDR3 length is 15 residues. The V segment lost 2 bases and the J segment 1 base; nucleotides outside the gene matches: 4. Germline CDR1 SGHAT, CDR2 FQNNGV. CDR3 DNA sequence: TGTGCCAGCAGCTTAATTAGCGGGAAATCCTACGAGCAGTACTTC. It is translated as CASSLISGKSYEQYF.

In the case of this clonotype: A much larger clonotype is one base distant, so this may be a read error. This chain joins TRBV9 and TRBJ1-1; maybe TRBD1 (5 bases). The germline gives CDR1 SGDLS, CDR2 YYNGEE. The CDR3 totals 14 residues. Deletions cut 0 bases from V and 6 bases from J, with 12 bases between. The CDR3 reads CASSVAAGGAEAFF. The DNA for the CDR3 is TGTGCCAGCAGCGTAGCCGCCGGAGGGGCTGAAGCTTTCTTT. The whole variable domain, filled in from reference TRBV9 and TRBJ1-1, reads DSGVTQTPKHLITATGQRVTLRCSPRSGDLSVYWYQQSLDQGLQFLIQYYNGEERAKGNILERFSAQQFPDLHSELNLSSLELGDSALYFCASSVAAGGAEAFFGQGTRLTVV.

The CDR3 region has the DNA TGTGCCAGCAGCTTAGGGCAGGGGGGTGGTAGCAATCAGCCCCAGCATTTT. Translation gives CASSLGQGGGSNQPQHF. This chain joins TRBV11-1 and TRBJ1-5; 7 nucleotides align to TRBD1. From germline, CDR1 is SGHAT and CDR2 FQDESV (reference sequence). The CDR3 has 17 residues. Trimming at V came to 1 base and at J to 0 bases, leaving 6 bases not matched to a gene.

The chain couples TRBV9 to TRBJ2-2; 13 positions agree with TRBD2. This CDR3 spans 16 amino acids. The germline gives CDR1 SGDLS, CDR2 YYNGEE. Losses at the gene ends were 3 bases for V and 4 bases for J; bases not matched to a gene: 3. The CDR3 DNA is TGTGCCAGCAGCGAGAGGACTAGCGGGAGCACCGGGGAGCTGTTTTTT. Residues: CASSERTSGSTGELFF.

The V gene is TRBV7-9, the J gene TRBJ2-1; TRBD1 is a possible D gene (6 bases). Germline CDR1 and CDR2: SEHNR and FQNEAQ (reference sequence). The CDR3 has 15 amino acids. Trimming removed 5 bases from V and 1 base from J, with 12 bases in between. This chain's CDR3 is CASSITGLSYNEQFF. The CDR3 DNA sequence: TGTGCCAGCAGCATAACAGGGTTATCCTACAATGAGCAGTTCTTC.

This rearrangement joins TRBV2 to TRBJ2-5; either TRBD1 or TRBD2 may fit D (5 bases each). The CDR3 covers 12 residues. Germline-derived CDR1 and CDR2 are SNHLY and FYNNEI. Trimming removed 4 bases from V and 9 bases from J, with 12 bases in between. CDR3 region: CASSVDGTAQYF. In DNA, the CDR3 is TGTGCCAGCAGTGTAGACGGGACGGCCCAGTACTTC.

This clonotype was seen ten or more times. This chain connects TRBV7-9 to TRBJ1-2, with D perhaps matching TRBD1 (5 bases). This CDR3 has 14 amino acids. Germline lookup yields CDR1 SEHNR and CDR2 FQNEAQ (reference sequence). V was cut by 5 bases and J by 7 bases, with 17 bases left in between. CDR3 bases: TGTGCCAGCAGCCCGGACAAGGTCTTGGGTGGCTACACCTTC. It codes for CASSPDKVLGGYTF.

The V and J genes are TRBV11-1 and TRBJ1-1; D is perhaps TRBD1 (5 bases). CDR3 length: 21 residues. CDR1 SGHAT and CDR2 FQDESV come from the germline V gene (reference sequence). V was trimmed by 2 bases and J by 6 bases, leaving 34 bases between them. CDR3 sequence (DNA): TGTGCCAGCAGCTTACGTTGGAGCGAGTTTGGGGGACGACCAAACTCCGCTGAAGCTTTCTTT. It specifies CASSLRWSEFGGRPNSAEAFF.

A note on this clonotype: Its ends do not fully match the called genes, so a read error is possible. The chain links TRBV5-5 to TRBJ2-7, with TRBD2 matching 13 bases. The CDR3 loop spans 16 amino acids. In germline, CDR1 is SGHKS, CDR2 YYEKEE (reference sequence). CDR3 bases: TGTGCCAGCAGCTTGGCACTAGCGGGGGGGTCCTACAAGCAGTACTTC. Translation: CASSLALAGGSYKQYF.

V is TRBV15 and J is TRBJ2-5; the D gene is possibly TRBD1 (5 bases). This CDR3 has 13 amino acids. In germline, CDR1 is LNHNV, CDR2 YYDKDF (reference sequence). Trimming took 1 base from V and 2 from J, leaving 5 bases between them. Written as DNA, the CDR3 is TGTGCCACCAGCAGAGCAGGGCAAGAGACCCAGTACTTC. Protein sequence: CATSRAGQETQYF.

This clonotype was detected ten times or more. V gene TRBV5-5 combines with J gene TRBJ2-7; D remains unclear. V lost 3 bases to trimming and J lost 4 bases, with 8 bases between them. This CDR3 contains 12 residues. Germline loops: CDR1 SGHKS, CDR2 YYEKEE (reference sequence). CDR3 loop: CASSYTTYEQYF. The CDR3 bases are TGTGCCAGCAGCTACACTACGTACGAGCAGTACTTC.

This sequence joins TRBV7-3 and TRBJ1-2, with D hard to call. Trimming took off 4 bases at V and 3 bases at J, with 9 bases between the two ends. The germline V gene encodes CDR1 SGHTA and CDR2 FQGTGA. The CDR3 runs 13 residues. The CDR3 spells CASSSWGDYGYTF. The DNA for the CDR3 is TGTGCCAGCAGCTCCTGGGGTGACTATGGCTACACCTTC.

The J gene is TRBJ1-6, the V gene TRBV10-3, with 7 bases that match TRBD1. Germline lookup yields CDR1 ENHRY and CDR2 SYGVKD. V lost 1 base and J lost 8; bases outside the gene matches: 8. The length of the CDR3 is 16 residues. CDR3 coding DNA: TGTGCCATCAGTGAGTGGGGGGACAGTTCCCATTCACCCCTCCACTTT. Protein product: CAISEWGDSSHSPLHF.

The sample holds a few counts of this clonotype. The chain carries TRBV12-3 or TRBV12-4 and TRBJ2-3, with 8 bases matching TRBD2. CDR3 length: 16 amino acids. Losses at the gene ends were 6 bases for V and 6 bases for J; bases not matched to a gene: 14. The DNA for the CDR3 is TGTGCCAGCAGACGTGAGGAGTCGGGACTAGTTGATACGCAGTATTTT. Amino acid sequence: CASRREESGLVDTQYF.

Details on this clonotype: One end of the junction is discordant with germline, which a read error may explain. This chain joins TRBV10-3 and TRBJ2-3, with 8 positions matching TRBD2. Germline CDR1 reads ENHRY; CDR2 reads SYGVKD. The CDR3 spans 15 residues. This CDR3 is CASSYGSGAADTQYF. In nucleotides, the CDR3 is TGTGCCAGCAGTTACGGTAGCGGGGCCGCAGATACGCAGTATTTT.

V and J are TRBV11-2 and TRBJ1-6; no firm D call. The CDR3 is made up of 14 amino acids. The germline V gene has CDR1 SGHAT and CDR2 FQNNGV. V gave up 8 bases and J gave up 10 bases, with 18 bases separating them. CDR3 sequence reads: CASDEGRSGSPLHF. In nucleotides, the CDR3 is TGTGCCAGCGACGAAGGAAGGTCGGGCTCACCCCTCCACTTT. The variable domain in full, completed from reference TRBV11-2 and TRBJ1-6, reads EAGVAQSPRYKIIEKRQSVAFWCNPISGHATLYWYQQILGQGPKLLIQFQNNGVVDDSQLPKDRFSAERLKGVDSTLKIQPAKLEDSAVYLCASDEGRSGSPLHFGNGTRLTVT.

J is TRBJ2-3 and V is TRBV10-3; unclear D gene. The CDR3 runs to 13 residues. Trimming shortened V by 8 bases and J by 5 bases, and 14 bases separated the two germline ends. Germline V gene lookup returns CDR1 ENHRY and CDR2 SYGVKD. DNA for the CDR3: TGTGCCATCCGCCACCGGGTAGGAGATACGCAGTATTTT. It translates to CAIRHRVGDTQYF.

The V and J genes are TRBV4-1 and TRBJ1-5; no clear D gene. The length of the CDR3 is 16 residues. The germline V gene encodes CDR1 MGHRA and CDR2 YSYEKL. The V gene lost 1 base and the J gene lost 4 bases, with 14 bases spanning the gap. The CDR3 here is CASSQVFSAVNQPQHF. CDR3 sequence (DNA): TGCGCCAGCAGCCAAGTGTTTTCGGCGGTGAATCAGCCCCAGCATTTT.

The chain couples TRBV20-1 to TRBJ2-3, with a weak D call TRBD2 (5 bases). The V gene's germline CDR1 is DFQATT and CDR2 SNEGSKA (reference sequence). With 5 bases removed from V and 3 bases from J, the gap between germline ends came to 12 bases. This CDR3 is 13 amino acids long. CDR3 bases: TGCAGTGCTGGGCGGCTAGCAACAGATACGCAGTATTTT. It yields the protein CSAGRLATDTQYF.

Ten or more counts support this clonotype. The chain joins TRBV19 to TRBJ2-7; D not resolved. The V end was cut by 5 bases, the J end by 0 bases, with 11 bases between. The CDR3 sequence is 14 residues long. From germline, CDR1 is LNHDA and CDR2 SQIVND (reference sequence). CDR3 nucleotide sequence: TGTGCCAGTAGTGGATCCCCGAGCTCCTACGAGCAGTACTTC. This codes for CASSGSPSSYEQYF.

This clonotype was found a few times. The V and J genes are TRBV19 and TRBJ2-2; D is uncertain. The CDR3 spans 14 residues. Germline V gene data show CDR1 as LNHDA and CDR2 as SQIVND (reference sequence). Deletions cut 7 bases from V and 0 bases from J, with 9 bases between. CDR3 in amino acids: CASIAVSNTGELFF. CDR3 coding DNA: TGTGCCAGTATAGCAGTGTCGAACACCGGGGAGCTGTTTTTT. Looking up the rest from reference TRBV19 and TRBJ2-2 gives the full variable domain: DGGITQSPKYLFRKEGQNVTLSCEQNLNHDAMYWYRQDPGQGLRLIYYSQIVNDFQKGDIAEGYSVSREKKESFPLTVTSAQKNPTAFYLCASIAVSNTGELFFGEGSRLTVL.

The sample holds a few counts of this clonotype. J is TRBJ1-5 and V is TRBV6-1, with 8 bases aligning to TRBD1. With V trimmed by 5 bases and J by 0 bases, 9 bases remained unmatched. CDR1 and CDR2 (germline): MNHNS, SASEGT. The CDR3 runs 17 residues. As DNA, the CDR3 is TGTGCCAGCAGTATACCACAGGGGGTTTATAGCAATCAGCCCCAGCATTTT. It specifies CASSIPQGVYSNQPQHF.